This entry is about one TCR beta chain. Antigen: not known. This sample is part of a study of cytomegalovirus exposure and HLA in healthy donors. Study-wide background: The approximately 100 million unique TCR beta sequences, from roughly 170 million T cells, were found by an earlier analysis. Study-level results: Earlier analysis yielded a pattern in which most TCR beta V segments were productive about 87% or about 30% of the time. Immune exposure data for these donors was limited to CMV serostatus.

Vbeta (60) and Jbeta (13) primers were used in the PCR. The protocol was immunoSEQ multiplex PCR, while the TCRdb copy is restricted to in-frame clones and leaves out a portion. The profile shows about 110,000 clones, under 85% of them singletons. With 4 bases clipped from V and 4 bases from J, the junction kept 6 bases outside the gene matches. The CDR3 has 14 amino acids. CDR1 and CDR2 (germline): SGDLS, YYNGEE. Among the donors, all were healthy bone marrow donors. The chain carries TRBV9 and TRBJ1-2; 8 bases match TRBD1. The receptor comes from a man under 40 in good health and CMV-seropositive. Sequences were obtained from PBMCs. CDR3 DNA sequence: TGTGCCAGCAGCCCCAGACAGGGGCCCTATGGCTACACCTTC. Translation: CASSPRQGPYGYTF.